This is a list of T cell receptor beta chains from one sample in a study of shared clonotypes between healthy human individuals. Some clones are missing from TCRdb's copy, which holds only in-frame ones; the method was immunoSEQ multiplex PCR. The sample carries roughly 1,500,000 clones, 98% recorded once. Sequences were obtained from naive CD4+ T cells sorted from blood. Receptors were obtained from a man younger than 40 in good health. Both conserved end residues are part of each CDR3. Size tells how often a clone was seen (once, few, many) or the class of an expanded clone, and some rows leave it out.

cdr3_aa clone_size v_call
CSASSGWGMTGELFF NA TRBV29-1
CASSPVSSGRIGELFF once TRBV6-6
CASSSRRGVEAFF once TRBV28
CSAREHEQFF NA TRBV20-1
CASSLSYTDTQYF NA TRBV27
CASSLTGGGNQPQHF NA TRBV5-6
CASSPQTRGSYNEQFF NA TRBV4-2
CAWSSGTGDEKLFF NA TRBV30
CSVAREGTPYEQYF NA TRBV29-1
CASSVEGGTGNGRADTQYF NA TRBV9
CASSYSTGYGNTIYF NA TRBV6-5
CASSLGNRVGGYTF NA TRBV7-2
CASSYRNTEAFF NA TRBV7-9
CASGLAGGPHNEQFF NA TRBV12-5
CASSSERALGGYYEQYF once TRBV11-2
CASSPDSSNQPQHF NA TRBV6-5
CASSQSVSGEGADTQYF NA TRBV14
CASSFIQGTGELFF NA TRBV28
CASSLSRSTGELFF NA TRBV7-8
CASSLAKGLTGNTIYF NA TRBV5-1
CASSRGRNYEQYF NA TRBV28
CSARGTDTQYF NA TRBV20-1
CATSTGELFF NA TRBV21-1
CASSPLTSSYNEQFF once TRBV5-4
CASSQDRGGYGYTF NA TRBV4-1
CASSLAAEFYNEQFF NA TRBV5-4
CASSLDVGYEQYF NA TRBV5-1
CASRRQANSETQYF NA TRBV7-9
CASTPGTGSEKLFF NA TRBV19
CASSLAGGISNEQFF NA TRBV5-4
CASSLGRGAYNEQFF NA TRBV5-1
CASSQGEGSLNVLFF once TRBV4-1
CASSPYSGHSSYNEQFF NA TRBV14
CASSLREVVAFF NA TRBV5-6
CASSSSGSLTGELFF NA TRBV7-2
CASSFDGTSGYEQYF NA TRBV5-1
CASSPLAGGVSYEQYF NA TRBV14
CASSPLFGDRASAGTEAFF NA TRBV18